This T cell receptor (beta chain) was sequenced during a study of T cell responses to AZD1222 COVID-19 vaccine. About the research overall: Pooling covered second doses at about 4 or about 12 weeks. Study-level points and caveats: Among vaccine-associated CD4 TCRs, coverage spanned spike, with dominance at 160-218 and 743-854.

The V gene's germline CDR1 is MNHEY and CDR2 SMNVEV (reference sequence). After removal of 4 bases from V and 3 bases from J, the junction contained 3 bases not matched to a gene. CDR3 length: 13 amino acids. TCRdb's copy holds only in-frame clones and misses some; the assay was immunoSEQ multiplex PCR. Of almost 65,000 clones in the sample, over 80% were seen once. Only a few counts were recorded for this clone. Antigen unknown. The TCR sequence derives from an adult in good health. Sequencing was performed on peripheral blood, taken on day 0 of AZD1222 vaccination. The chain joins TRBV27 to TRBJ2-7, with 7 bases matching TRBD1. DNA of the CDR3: TGTGCCAGCAGTTGGGGACAGAACTACGAGCAGTACTTC. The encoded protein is CASSWGQNYEQYF.